The T cell receptor beta chain described here comes from a study of T cells in tumors after PD-1 blockade (dated by TCRdb to about 2019). Context from the whole study: Patients with prior checkpoint blockade, systemic immunosuppressant use, or recent radiotherapy or other anti-cancer therapy within 4 weeks were excluded. Patients received pembrolizumab 200 mg every 3 weeks or cemiplimab 350 mg every 2 weeks. RECIST version 1.1 was used to assess clinical response. The study performed paired single-cell RNA and TCR sequencing on site-matched tumors from BCC or SCC patients before and after anti-PD-1 therapy. An average of 113,528 TCR templates (range about 21,000-257,772) and 36,536 unique clonotypes was obtained for peripheral blood samples. Bulk TCR sequencing was performed on nine to eleven peripheral blood samples from a handful of patients to compare blood and tumor clonotypes. A subset of patients also received ongoing daily vismodegib 150 mg during anti-PD-1 treatment. General findings and caveats noted by the study authors: Where the novel T cell clones came from was not identified, and possible sources could include lymphoid organs or rare unexpanded clones inside the tumor or in the tumor periphery. About 40% of the TCR clonotypes from tumors also showed up in blood, and some novel exhausted tumor clones were present in pre-treatment blood, which suggests peripheral recruitment.

Worth noting for this clone: This receptor's antigen is unknown. No quality values exist for individual bases; no much larger clone is one base distant.

Taken with the paper, the label for time point translates to: after anti-PD-1 therapy. Genomic DNA extracted from tumor biopsies or peripheral blood was used for bulk TCRbeta sequencing, with input ranging from 616 ng to 6,004 ng. Every patient had histologically proven advanced or metastatic basal or squamous cell carcinoma and was a poor candidate for surgical resection. The basal cell carcinoma cohort was made up of fewer than 13 patients, and bulk tumor TCR sequencing was performed for roughly 8 of these patients. From the cysteine through the phenylalanine, the CDR3 covers 15 amino acids. The retained sequence is limited to the CDR3, 45 bases, with the frame set at the first base. CDR1 SGHKS and CDR2 YYEKEE were looked up in the germline V gene (reference sequence). Here V drops 4 bases and J drops 7 bases, and the junction holds 9 bases not matched to any gene. The immunoSEQ platform was used for deep TCRbeta sequencing. As for the original processing: Only productive rearrangements were exported from the immunoSEQ Analyzer for downstream analysis. Bulk TCRbeta clonotypes were assigned T cell phenotypes by matching to single-cell RNA+TCR-seq clones sharing the same TCRbeta sequence. Tumor enrichment of a clone was calculated by dividing the clone's tumor frequency by the clone's PBMC frequency, both taken from bulk TCR sequencing. GLIPH was used to sort TCRs into specificity groups, which are clusters of distinct TCRs that likely recognize common antigens through shared CDR3 motifs. Drawn from immuneACCESS, this table holds only the in-frame rearrangements with V and J called that TCRdb kept. Clones are partly lost; checked studies trace under half to an unresolved V gene and leave the rest unexplained. The DNA was the basis for D and trimming; V, J and clone size are from that table. Present in this sample are some 66,000 clones, less than 85% of which were seen just once. The ten largest account for approximately 4.8% of the sample.

Sequences were derived from PBMCs, sampled after anti-PD-1 treatment. The sequence was collected from a human donor with basal cell carcinoma. The V gene is TRBV5-5 and the J gene is TRBJ2-4; 9 junctional bases match TRBD2. The DNA sequence is as follows: TGTGCCAGCAGCCGCGGGGGGGCAGGTGTGAACATTCAGTACTTC. Its protein reads: CASSRGGAGVNIQYF. Outside the CDR3, residues come from the reference TRBV5-5 and TRBJ2-4 proteins, so the full variable domain is: DAGVTQSPTHLIKTRGQQVTLRCSPISGHKSVSWYQQVLGQGPQFIFQYYEKEERGRGNFPDRFSARQFPNYSSELNVNALLLGDSALYLCASSRGGAGVNIQYFGAGTRLSVL.